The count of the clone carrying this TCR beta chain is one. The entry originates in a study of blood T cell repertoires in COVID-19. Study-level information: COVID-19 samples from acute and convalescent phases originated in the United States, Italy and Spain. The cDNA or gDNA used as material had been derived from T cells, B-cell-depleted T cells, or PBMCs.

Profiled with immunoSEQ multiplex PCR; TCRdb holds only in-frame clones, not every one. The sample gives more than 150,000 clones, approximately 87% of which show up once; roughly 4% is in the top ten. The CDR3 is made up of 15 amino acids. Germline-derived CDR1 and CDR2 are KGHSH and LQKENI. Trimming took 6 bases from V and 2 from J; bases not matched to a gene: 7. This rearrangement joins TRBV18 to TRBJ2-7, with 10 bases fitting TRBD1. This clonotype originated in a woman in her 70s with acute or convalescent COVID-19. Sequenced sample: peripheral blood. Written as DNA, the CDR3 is TGTGCCAGCTCTCGACAGGGGGCTGCAGCCTACGAGCAGTACTTC. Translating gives CASSRQGAAAYEQYF.